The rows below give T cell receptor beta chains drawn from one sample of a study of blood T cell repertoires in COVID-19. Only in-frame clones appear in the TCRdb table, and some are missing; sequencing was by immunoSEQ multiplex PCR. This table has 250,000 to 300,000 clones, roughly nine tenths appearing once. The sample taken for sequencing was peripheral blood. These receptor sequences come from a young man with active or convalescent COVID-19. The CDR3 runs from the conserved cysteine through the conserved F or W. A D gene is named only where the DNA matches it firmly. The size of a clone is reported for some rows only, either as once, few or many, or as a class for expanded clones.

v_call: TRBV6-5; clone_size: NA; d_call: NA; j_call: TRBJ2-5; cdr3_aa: CAGKKGDQETQYF
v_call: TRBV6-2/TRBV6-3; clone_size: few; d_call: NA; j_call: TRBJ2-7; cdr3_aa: CASSSGEYEQYF
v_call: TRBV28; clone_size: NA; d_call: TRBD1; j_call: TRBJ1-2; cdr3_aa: CASSLGGQEYGYTF
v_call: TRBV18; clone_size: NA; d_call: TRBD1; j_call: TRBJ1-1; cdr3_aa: CASLGQGLEAFF
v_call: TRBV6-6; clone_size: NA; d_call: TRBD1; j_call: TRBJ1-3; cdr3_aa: CASSPRQGMVWSGGNTIYF
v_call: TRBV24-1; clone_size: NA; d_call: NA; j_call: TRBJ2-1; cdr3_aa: CATSDGSALSTSYNEQFF
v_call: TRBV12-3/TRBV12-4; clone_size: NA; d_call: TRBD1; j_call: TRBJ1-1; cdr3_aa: CASTLGQGKAFF
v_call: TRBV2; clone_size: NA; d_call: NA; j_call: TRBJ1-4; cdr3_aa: CASTHRATNEKLFF
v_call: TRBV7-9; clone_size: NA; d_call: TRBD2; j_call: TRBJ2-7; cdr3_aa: CASSRGLAGGLTYEQYF
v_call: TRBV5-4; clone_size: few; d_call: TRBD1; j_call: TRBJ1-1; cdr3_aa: CASSLTTGVFRANEAFF
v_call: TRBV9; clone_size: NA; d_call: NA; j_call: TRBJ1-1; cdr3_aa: CASSPQLRTANTEAFF
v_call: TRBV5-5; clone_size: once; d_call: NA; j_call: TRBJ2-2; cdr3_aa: CASSRYSGGDTGELFF
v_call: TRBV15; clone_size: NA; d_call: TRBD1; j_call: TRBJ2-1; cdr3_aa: CATSAGTGGYNEQFF
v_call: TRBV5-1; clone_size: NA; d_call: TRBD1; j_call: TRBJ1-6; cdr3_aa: CASSWNGQANSPLHF
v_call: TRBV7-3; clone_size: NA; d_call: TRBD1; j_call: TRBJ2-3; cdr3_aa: CASSRDRGTDTQYF
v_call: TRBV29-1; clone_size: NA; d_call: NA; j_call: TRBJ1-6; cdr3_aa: CSVRTDYNSPLHF
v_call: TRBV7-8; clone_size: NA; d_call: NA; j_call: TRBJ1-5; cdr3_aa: CASSFAEHRNQPQHF
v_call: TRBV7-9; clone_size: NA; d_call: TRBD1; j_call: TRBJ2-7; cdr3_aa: CASSWGQGEADEQYF
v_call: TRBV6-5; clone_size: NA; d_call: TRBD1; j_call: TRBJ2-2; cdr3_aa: CASSRGRIMAGELFF
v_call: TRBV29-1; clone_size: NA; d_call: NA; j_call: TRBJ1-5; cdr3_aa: CSVGHNQPQHF
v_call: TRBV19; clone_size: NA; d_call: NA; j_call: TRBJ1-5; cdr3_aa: CASSTSSGVTQPQHF
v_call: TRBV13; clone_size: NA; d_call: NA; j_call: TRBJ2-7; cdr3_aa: CASSLARGSYEQYF
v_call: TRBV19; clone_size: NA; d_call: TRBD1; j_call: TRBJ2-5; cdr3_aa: CASSMKGTVQETQYF
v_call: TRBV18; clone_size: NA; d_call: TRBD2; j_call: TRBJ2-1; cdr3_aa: CASSPPRGLSSGSSYNEQFF
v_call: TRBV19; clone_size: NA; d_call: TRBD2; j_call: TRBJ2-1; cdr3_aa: CASSTSGGALTYNEQFF
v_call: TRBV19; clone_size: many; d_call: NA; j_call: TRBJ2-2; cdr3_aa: CASSTLSGAGELFF
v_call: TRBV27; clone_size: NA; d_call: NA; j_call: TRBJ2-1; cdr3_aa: CASSLPGPHPNEQFF
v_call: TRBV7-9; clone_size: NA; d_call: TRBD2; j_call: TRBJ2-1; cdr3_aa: CASSASGGTTLNEQFF
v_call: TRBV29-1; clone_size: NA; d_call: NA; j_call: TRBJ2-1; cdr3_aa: CSVEVATYNEQFF
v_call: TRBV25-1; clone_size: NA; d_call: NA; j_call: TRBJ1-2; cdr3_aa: CASSEYGLGAPGGGYTF
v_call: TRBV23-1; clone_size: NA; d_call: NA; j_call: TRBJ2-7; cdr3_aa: CASSQTYRLTSYEQYF
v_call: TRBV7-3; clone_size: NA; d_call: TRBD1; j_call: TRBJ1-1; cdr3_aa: CASSPRQGGLGNTEAFF
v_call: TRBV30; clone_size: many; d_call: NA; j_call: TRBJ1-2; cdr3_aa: CAWHRVKYGYTF
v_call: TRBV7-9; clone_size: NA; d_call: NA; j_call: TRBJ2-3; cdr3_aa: CASSFLGGPSQTQYF
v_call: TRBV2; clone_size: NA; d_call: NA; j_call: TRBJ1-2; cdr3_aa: CASTGSGYGYTF
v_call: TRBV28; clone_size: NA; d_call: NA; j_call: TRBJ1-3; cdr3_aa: CASSLDYDGHSGNTIYF
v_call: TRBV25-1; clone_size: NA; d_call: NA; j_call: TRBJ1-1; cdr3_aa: CASSEYFEDKNTEAFF
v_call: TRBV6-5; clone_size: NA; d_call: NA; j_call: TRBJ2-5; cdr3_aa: CASSYRSVESQETQYF
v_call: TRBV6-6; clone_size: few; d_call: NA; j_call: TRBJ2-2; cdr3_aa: CASTVTGSANTGELFF
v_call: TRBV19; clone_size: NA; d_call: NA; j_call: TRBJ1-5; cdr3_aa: CASSVQGNQPQHF
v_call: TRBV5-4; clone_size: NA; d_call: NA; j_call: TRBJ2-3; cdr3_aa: CASSLASLPDTQYF
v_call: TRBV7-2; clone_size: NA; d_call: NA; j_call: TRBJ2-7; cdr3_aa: CASSLFPTGMYEQYF
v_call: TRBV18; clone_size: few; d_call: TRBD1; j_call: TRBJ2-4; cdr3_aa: CASSRQGALGNIQYF
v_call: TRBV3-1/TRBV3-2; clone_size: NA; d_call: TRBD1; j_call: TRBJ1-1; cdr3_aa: CASTPDRTYTEAFF
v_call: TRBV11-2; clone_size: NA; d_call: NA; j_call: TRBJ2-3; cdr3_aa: CASSFEGAATDTQYF
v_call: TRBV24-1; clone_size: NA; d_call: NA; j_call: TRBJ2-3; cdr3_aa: CATSDLGRTDTQYF
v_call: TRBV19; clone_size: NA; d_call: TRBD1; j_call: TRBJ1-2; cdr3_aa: CASSIDRGNYGYTF
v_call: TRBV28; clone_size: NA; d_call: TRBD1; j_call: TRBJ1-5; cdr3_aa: CASSLPPGTGTTDEDQPQHF
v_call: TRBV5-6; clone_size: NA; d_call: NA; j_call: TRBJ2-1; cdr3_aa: CASSLPDSYNEQFF